The clone carrying this T cell receptor (beta chain) was picked up many times. The target antigen is unknown. CDR1 DFQATT and CDR2 SNEGSKA come from the germline V gene (reference sequence). The germline V and J ends were trimmed by 6 bases and 2 bases, with 14 bases remaining between them. This CDR3 comprises 13 residues. The sample originates from a study of neurological immune-mediated disorders. The study's findings and limits: None of the CDR3 amino acid sequences of expanded clones were shared across subjects, and this suggested private repertoires in all groups. Falling below healthy controls, multiple sclerosis showed the least TCR clonal expansion, while HTLV-1-associated myelopathy showed the most.

The team produced cDNA through 5'RACE using 10-nucleotide random UMIs. MiXCR, run by TCRdb on the 5' RACE reads, gives a single entry per CDR3 protein. Here the sample spans 95,000 or so distinct CDR3 sequences, roughly 3.5% being singletons. This chain joins TRBV20-1 and TRBJ2-7; D remains unclear. This clonotype originated in a woman between 18 and 30 years old with multiple sclerosis. Material: PBMCs. The CDR3 DNA reads TGCAGTGCGGCAGACGAAGGAACCTACGAGCAGTACTTC. As protein: CSAADEGTYEQYF.